The present T cell receptor beta chain was sequenced within a study of blood T cell repertoires in COVID-19. Across the study: Samples representing acute and convalescent COVID-19 were sourced from the United States, Italy and Spain.

The CDR3 is 18 residues long. The germline V gene has CDR1 LGHNA and CDR2 YNFKEQ. The V and J ends lost 0 bases and 0 bases respectively, with 14 bases between them. Everyone who took part was roughly 18 to 89 years old, and they came from roughly 25 US areas. Self-reported history from a screening survey and questionnaire set each donor's cohort. As processed by the authors: Cell counts per sample came from amplifying reference gene primers. TCRdb's table, derived via immunoSEQ multiplex PCR, lists solely in-frame clones and lacks some. The V and J calls and clone size are taken from that table; D and trimming were inferred from the DNA. The data contain about 220,000 clones, 85% to 90% of them seen just once; the ten biggest clones take up more than 3%.

This chain joins TRBV4-2 and TRBJ2-2; perhaps TRBD2 as D (5 bases). The sequenced sample consisted of PBMCs or T cells enriched from blood (not recorded which). This receptor was taken from a woman aged 18-30 years in a cohort exposed to, infected with or recovered from COVID-19 (not recorded which). CDR3 sequence: CASSQDRSGAANTGELFF. CDR3 sequence (DNA): TGTGCCAGCAGCCAAGACAGAAGCGGTGCAGCGAACACCGGGGAGCTGTTTTTT.